The 25 T cell receptor beta chains in this list originate from one sample, sequenced in a study of CD8 T cells in ankylosing spondylitis. One entry per CDR3 protein results from TCRdb running MiXCR on the 5' RACE reads. The sample holds 250,000 to 350,000 distinct CDR3 sequences; 20% are singletons and the top ten take around 7.8%. Source material: blood, either unsorted or a sorted T cell fraction (not recorded which). The source of these receptors is a male donor with ankylosing spondylitis or in good health (not recorded which).

The V call is TRBV28, the J call TRBJ2-3, with 12 bases fitting TRBD1. The CDR3 is 15 amino acids. V trimming: 8 bases; J trimming: 4 bases; junction bases outside the gene matches: 7. Germline assignment: CDR1 MDHEN and CDR2 SYDVKM. CDR3 loop: CASSGDRGRADTQYF. The CDR3 DNA is TGTGCCAGCTCTGGGGACAGGGGGCGTGCAGATACGCAGTATTTT.

CDR3 loop: CASFENTGELFF. The CDR3 nucleotides are TGTGCCAGCTTTGAAAACACCGGGGAGCTGTTTTTT. The rearrangement links TRBV12-3 or TRBV12-4 to TRBJ2-2; D not certain. V lost 8 bases and J lost 2, with 6 bases in between. This CDR3 has 12 residues.

This chain joins TRBV5-5 and TRBJ2-2; D is perhaps TRBD2 (6 bases). Germline lookup yields CDR1 SGHKS and CDR2 YYEKEE (reference sequence). The ends were cut back, 4 bases at V and 7 bases at J, with 14 bases in the middle. The CDR3 has 14 residues. This CDR3 is CASSPLPGDGELFF. The DNA for the CDR3 is TGTGCCAGCAGCCCCCTACCGGGGGACGGGGAGCTGTTTTTT.

This clonotype has more than one count but fewer than ten. The V call is TRBV5-1, the J call TRBJ1-4; D may be TRBD1 (6 bases). Per the germline V gene, CDR1 is SGHRS and CDR2 is YFSETQ. The CDR3 runs 15 residues. The V and J ends lost 0 bases and 6 bases respectively, with 12 bases between them. CDR3 residues: CASSLVGGQDEKLFF. The CDR3 coding sequence is TGCGCCAGCAGCTTGGTTGGGGGGCAGGATGAAAAACTGTTTTTT.

This clonotype was recorded only once. The V call is TRBV11-2, the J call TRBJ2-2, with a tentative D call TRBD2 (5 bases). Germline V CDR1 and CDR2: SGHAT, FQNNGV. V dropped 4 bases and J dropped 4 bases, with 16 bases sitting between them. The CDR3 loop spans 16 amino acids. CDR3 DNA sequence: TGTGCCAGCAGCTACCCAGTTATGGAGGCCACCGGGGAGCTGTTTTTT. Its translation is CASSYPVMEATGELFF.

DNA for the CDR3: TGTGCCAGCAGTTCGCGACAGGCTGAGCAGTACGTC. As protein: CASSSRQAEQYV. V gene TRBV28 combines with J gene TRBJ2-7, with D possibly matching TRBD1 (6 bases). The CDR3 has 12 residues. Per germline, CDR1 MDHEN and CDR2 SYDVKM. V lost 4 bases to trimming and J lost 7 bases, with 11 bases between them.

This chain links TRBV30 with TRBJ1-4; D unresolved. V shed 4 bases and J shed 0 bases, with 18 bases lying between them. Germline CDR1 GTSNPN, CDR2 SVGIG (reference sequence). The CDR3 length is 17 residues. In DNA form, the CDR3 reads TGTGCCTGGATGCCCCGGGGAGGTTGGTCAACTAATGAAAAACTGTTTTTT. Its translation: CAWMPRGGWSTNEKLFF. Full variable domain (remainder filled in from reference TRBV30 and TRBJ1-4): SQTIHQWPATLVQPVGSPLSLECTVEGTSNPNLYWYRQAAGRGLQLLFYSVGIGQISSEVPQNLSASRPQDRQFILSSKKLLLSDSGFYLCAWMPRGGWSTNEKLFFGSGTQLSVL.

The chain has TRBV20-1 and TRBJ1-5; D not certain. This CDR3 has 14 amino acids. Germline V gene lookup returns CDR1 DFQATT and CDR2 SNEGSKA (reference sequence). Trimming cost V 0 bases and J 7 bases, with 13 bases left between them. The CDR3 DNA is TGCAGTGCTAGAGAAAGACAAGTTTGGCAGCCCCAGCATTTT. The encoded protein is CSARERQVWQPQHF.

This clonotype has just a few counts. The rearrangement joins TRBV29-1 to TRBJ2-5; perhaps D is TRBD1 or TRBD2 (6 bases each). Germline V gene data show CDR1 as SQVTM and CDR2 as ANQGSEA. Trimming pared 6 bases from V and 2 bases from J, leaving 10 bases between. The CDR3 covers 12 residues. CDR3 amino acids: CSVGGQQETQYF. In DNA form, the CDR3 reads TGCAGCGTCGGGGGACAACAAGAGACCCAGTACTTC.

This clonotype was counted a few times. The chain is built from TRBV15 and TRBJ2-2; TRBD1 or TRBD2 may be the D gene (6 bases each). V lost 3 bases and J lost 3, with 11 bases in between. The V gene's germline CDR1 is LNHNV and CDR2 YYDKDF (reference sequence). The CDR3 has 15 amino acids. The CDR3 region has the DNA TGTGCCACCAGCAGGGAGGGGGGCGACACCGGGGAGCTGTTTTTT. Its translation is CATSREGGDTGELFF.

The sample holds a few counts of this clonotype. The V call is TRBV6-5, the J call TRBJ2-6; maybe TRBD1 (5 bases). The CDR3 has 16 residues. The V gene's germline CDR1 is MNHEY and CDR2 SVGAGI. Trimming removed 4 bases at V and 2 bases at J, with 12 bases between. The CDR3 nucleotides read TGTGCCAGCAGTTTCCCTCGACAGCCTGGGGCCAACGTCCTGACTTTC. Its protein is CASSFPRQPGANVLTF.

This clonotype was seen a few times. The rearrangement joins TRBV24-1 to TRBJ2-3, with 7 bases identical to TRBD1. From germline, CDR1 is KGHDR and CDR2 SFDVKD. The CDR3 length is 14 residues. The ends lost 7 bases at V and 2 bases at J; junction bases unmatched: 5. The chain's CDR3 is CATSLGTATDTQYF. The CDR3 nucleotides are TGTGCCACCAGCCTGGGGACAGCCACAGATACGCAGTATTTT.

This clonotype was counted a few times. The chain is built from TRBV5-1 and TRBJ1-1; 11 nucleotides match TRBD1. CDR1 SGHRS and CDR2 YFSETQ come from the germline V gene. CDR3 length: 15 amino acids. J gave up 3 bases and V 4 bases, and 5 bases lay outside the gene matches. The CDR3 region has the DNA TGCGCCAGCAGCCGGGGACAGGGGGTGGACACTGAAGCTTTCTTT. This encodes CASSRGQGVDTEAFF.

This clonotype was seen more than once but under ten times. Possible read error: a much larger clone is one base away. This chain joins TRBV12-3 or TRBV12-4 and TRBJ1-2, with a possible D match to TRBD1 (6 bases). CDR3 length equals 14 residues. The V gene lost 6 bases and the J gene lost 0 bases, with 11 bases spanning the gap. DNA for the CDR3: TGTGCCAGCAGCCCCGGGACACCTAACTATGGCTACACCTTC. Protein product: CASSPGTPNYGYTF.

This clonotype was counted between two and nine times. The J gene is TRBJ1-2, the V gene TRBV24-1, with 7 positions matching TRBD1. J lost 4 bases, V lost 5 bases, and 9 bases had no gene match. Germline CDR1 is KGHDR and CDR2 is SFDVKD. The CDR3 is made up of 15 amino acids. The CDR3 bases are TGTGCCACCAGTGCGGAGGGGGCGAATTTCTATGGCTACACCTTC. Protein product: CATSAEGANFYGYTF.

This clonotype has ten or more counts. The chain carries TRBV6-1 and TRBJ2-5; D may correspond to TRBD1 or TRBD2 (5 bases each). Germline CDR1 MNHNS, CDR2 SASEGT. V was trimmed by 4 bases and J by 7 bases, leaving 13 bases between them. The CDR3 has 13 residues. The CDR3 nucleotides read TGTGCCAGCAGTGTCCCAGGGAGCACGACCCAGTACTTC. Translating gives CASSVPGSTTQYF.

V usage is TRBV28 and J usage is TRBJ2-3; 10 bases align to TRBD2. There are 16 residues in the CDR3. In germline, CDR1 is MDHEN, CDR2 SYDVKM. V was pared by 5 bases and J by 2 bases, with 7 bases of the junction left unmatched. CDR3 DNA sequence: TGTGCCAGCAGTCCCGGAGCGGGAGGGTTCACAGATACGCAGTATTTT. It codes for CASSPGAGGFTDTQYF.

This clonotype was recorded a few times. The rearrangement joins TRBV18 to TRBJ2-1; perhaps TRBD1 as D (6 bases). Germline values: CDR1 KGHSH, CDR2 LQKENI. Deletions cut 2 bases from V and 0 bases from J, with 17 bases between. The CDR3 contains 18 residues. The CDR3 DNA reads TGTGCCAGCTCACCAGTCGATATCGGACAGAACTCCTACAATGAGCAGTTCTTC. Amino acids: CASSPVDIGQNSYNEQFF. The complete variable domain, with remaining parts taken from reference TRBV18 and TRBJ2-1, reads NAGVMQNPRHLVRRRGQEARLRCSPMKGHSHVYWYRQLPEEGLKFMVYLQKENIIDESGMPKERFSAEFPKEGPSILRIQQVVRGDSAAYFCASSPVDIGQNSYNEQFFGPGTRLTVL.

This clonotype was found a few times. The rearrangement links TRBV10-2 to TRBJ2-5; 11 nucleotides agree with TRBD1. The germline V gene has CDR1 WSHSY and CDR2 SAAADI. Unmatched junction bases numbered 4, after V lost 5 bases and J lost 5 bases. CDR3 length: 14 amino acids. CDR3 DNA sequence: TGCGCCAGCAGTTGGACAGGGGGCGGGGAGACCCAGTACTTC. Encoded protein: CASSWTGGGETQYF.

This clonotype was recorded a few times. The J gene is TRBJ2-4, the V gene TRBV7-9; D not certain. This CDR3 is 12 amino acids long. From germline, CDR1 is SEHNR and CDR2 FQNEAQ (reference sequence). Trimming stripped 3 bases from V and 7 bases from J, with 7 bases between. The CDR3, as DNA: TGTGCCAGCAGCTTCGCGGATAACATTCAGTACTTC. This translates into CASSFADNIQYF. Filled out from reference TRBV7-9 and TRBJ2-4, the complete variable domain reads DTGVSQNPRHKITKRGQNVTFRCDPISEHNRLYWYRQTLGQGPEFLTYFQNEAQLEKSRLLSDRFSAERPKGSFSTLEIQRTEQGDSAMYLCASSFADNIQYFGAGTRLSVL.

In its sample, this clonotype was seen a few times. The J gene is TRBJ2-1, the V gene TRBV6-5; D not resolved. V was pared by 2 bases and J by 9 bases, with 5 bases between. CDR3 length equals 11 residues. In germline, CDR1 is MNHEY, CDR2 SVGAGI. The CDR3 DNA sequence: TGTGCCAGCAGTTACGGATTTGAGCAGTTCTTC. This encodes CASSYGFEQFF.

This clonotype was seen a handful of times. The J gene is TRBJ2-3, the V gene TRBV5-1; 9 nucleotides match TRBD1. The CDR3 is 14 amino acids. V lost 5 bases, J lost 3 bases, and 4 bases stayed unmatched. The germline gives CDR1 SGHRS, CDR2 YFSETQ. The CDR3 region is CASRTGQGTDTQYF. The CDR3 nucleotides read TGCGCCAGCAGGACGGGACAGGGAACAGATACGCAGTATTTT.

In its sample, this clonotype was seen a few times. The rearrangement links TRBV24-1 to TRBJ1-1, with D possibly TRBD1 on 6 matching bases. Germline-derived CDR1 and CDR2 are KGHDR and SFDVKD. V was pared by 3 bases and J by 7 bases, with 14 bases between. This CDR3 region has 14 residues. CDR3 nucleotides: TGTGCCACCAGTGATCCGGACAGTCGAAATGAAGCTTTCTTT. This encodes CATSDPDSRNEAFF.

This rearrangement joins TRBV5-5 to TRBJ2-7; 9 bases match TRBD1. V shed 1 base, J shed 4 bases, and the junction held 9 bases outside the gene matches. From germline, CDR1 is SGHKS and CDR2 YYEKEE (reference sequence). This CDR3 has 16 residues. The CDR3, as DNA: TGTGCCAGCAGCTTGATGGGACAGGGAAAAACTTACGAGCAGTACGTC. Translating gives CASSLMGQGKTYEQYV.

This clonotype was seen a handful of times. This chain links TRBV5-1 with TRBJ2-1; D is undetermined. Trimming cost V 6 bases and J 7 bases, with 11 bases left between them. The CDR3 sequence is 12 residues long. The germline V gene encodes CDR1 SGHRS and CDR2 YFSETQ. The CDR3 DNA reads TGCGCCAGCACCTTCGACCAGAATGAGCAGTTCTTC. This sequence encodes CASTFDQNEQFF.